A single sample is the source of the 4 T cell receptor beta chains below, sequenced in a study of T cell repertoires in cytomegalovirus infection. From the reads, TCRdb called clonotypes with MiXCR, one entry per CDR3 protein. The data hold some 680,000 distinct CDR3 sequences, with 35% observed a single time. The source material was PBMCs. Every receptor here comes from a human donor in good health (CMV status not recorded). Some clones in this sample may be carry-over from other donors' samples.

The J gene is TRBJ2-7, the V gene TRBV28, with D possibly being TRBD2 (6 bases). Germline CDR1 MDHEN, CDR2 SYDVKM. The ends were cut back, 8 bases at V and 3 bases at J, with 11 bases in the middle. The CDR3 sequence is 12 residues long. DNA of the CDR3: TGTGCCAGCCGGGGGTACTTCTACGAGCAGTACTTC. It codes for CASRGYFYEQYF.

Remarks on this clonotype: This sequence may be a read error, since a much larger clone differs from it by one base. V usage is TRBV7-6 and J usage is TRBJ2-3; 7 bases are shared with TRBD2. Germline V lookup: CDR1 SGHVS, CDR2 FNYEAQ. This CDR3 is built from 15 residues. J gave up 3 bases and V 1 base, and 4 bases lay outside the gene matches. CDR3 in amino acids: CASSLDGGKTDTQYF. CDR3 nucleotide sequence: TGTGCCAGCAGCTTAGACGGGGGGAAAACAGATACGCAGTATTTT.

This clonotype was recorded at least ten times. V usage is TRBV12-3 or TRBV12-4 and J usage is TRBJ1-2; no clear D. The CDR3 runs to 13 residues. Deletions cut 1 base from V and 7 bases from J, with 10 bases between. CDR3: CASSLGARFGYTF. The CDR3 DNA sequence: TGTGCCAGCAGTTTAGGAGCGCGGTTTGGCTACACCTTC.

This clonotype was found a few times. The chain employs TRBV12-3 or TRBV12-4 and TRBJ2-6; 8 positions match TRBD1. The junction had 8 bases not matched to a gene; V was cut back by 11 bases and J by 2 bases. The CDR3 runs to 15 residues. For the CDR3, the DNA is TGTGCCGGCGGTCAGGGGGCGCCTGGGGCCAACGTCCTGACTTTC. This gives the protein CAGGQGAPGANVLTF.